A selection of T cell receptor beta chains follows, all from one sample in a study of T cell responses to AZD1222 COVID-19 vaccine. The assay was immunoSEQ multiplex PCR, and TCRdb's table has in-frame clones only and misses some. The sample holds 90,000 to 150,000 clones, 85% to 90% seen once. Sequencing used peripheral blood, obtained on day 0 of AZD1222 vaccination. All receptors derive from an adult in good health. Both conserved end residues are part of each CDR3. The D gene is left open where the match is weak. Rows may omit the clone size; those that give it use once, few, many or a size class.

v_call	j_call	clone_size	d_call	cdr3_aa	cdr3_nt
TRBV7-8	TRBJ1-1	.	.	CASSLLSRAEAFF	TGTGCCAGCAGCTTATTGAGTCGCGCTGAAGCTTTCTTT
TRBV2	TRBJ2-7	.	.	CASTERAHEQYF	TGTGCCAGCACCGAAAGGGCCCACGAGCAGTACTTC
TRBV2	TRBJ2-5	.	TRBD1	CAGTGRETQYF	TGTGCGGGGACAGGGAGGGAGACCCAGTACTTC
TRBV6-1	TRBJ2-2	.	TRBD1	CASSDGQGDTGELFF	TGTGCCAGCAGTGACGGACAGGGGGACACCGGGGAGCTGTTTTTT
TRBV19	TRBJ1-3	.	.	CASSSGHSGNTIYF	TGTGCCAGTAGTTCGGGCCACTCTGGAAACACCATATATTTT
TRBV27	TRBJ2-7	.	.	CASSWGYEQYF	TGTGCCAGCAGTTGGGGCTACGAGCAGTACTTC
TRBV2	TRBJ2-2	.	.	CASSDTQGGANTGELFF	TGTGCCAGCAGTGATACCCAGGGGGGCGCGAACACCGGGGAGCTGTTTTTT
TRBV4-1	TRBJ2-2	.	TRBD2	CASSQRRLAGKGPNTGELFF	TGCGCCAGCAGCCAGAGGAGACTAGCGGGTAAGGGGCCGAACACCGGGGAGCTGTTTTTT
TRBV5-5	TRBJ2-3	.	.	CASSPHSTDTQYF	TGTGCCAGCAGCCCACATTCCACAGATACGCAGTATTTT
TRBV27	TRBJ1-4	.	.	CASSLDGPGKLFF	TGTGCCAGCAGTTTGGACGGCCCCGGAAAACTGTTTTTT
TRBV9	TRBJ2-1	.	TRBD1	CASSVEWTGYNEQFF	TGTGCCAGCAGCGTAGAATGGACAGGGTACAATGAGCAGTTCTTC
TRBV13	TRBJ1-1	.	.	CASSSIGTVAEAFF	TGTGCCAGCAGCTCAATCGGGACGGTTGCTGAAGCTTTCTTT
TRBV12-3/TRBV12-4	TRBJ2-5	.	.	CASSLQRETQYF	TGTGCCAGCAGTTTACAACGAGAGACCCAGTACTTC
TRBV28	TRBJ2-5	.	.	CASSPRVVSTRETQYF	TGTGCCAGCAGCCCCCGGGTGGTGTCCACGCGAGAGACCCAGTACTTC
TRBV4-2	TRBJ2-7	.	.	CASSQASRGGEQYF	TGTGCCAGCAGCCAAGCTTCCAGGGGCGGCGAGCAGTACTTC
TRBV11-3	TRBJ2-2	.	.	CASSPPGAQDTGELFF	TGTGCCAGCAGCCCCCCAGGGGCGCAAGACACCGGGGAGCTGTTTTTT
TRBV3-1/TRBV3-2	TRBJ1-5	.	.	CASSQVPGNQPQHF	TGTGCCAGCAGCCAAGTCCCCGGGAATCAGCCCCAGCATTTT
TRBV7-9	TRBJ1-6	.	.	CASSSLVNSPLHF	TGTGCCAGCAGCTCACTAGTTAATTCACCCCTCCACTTT
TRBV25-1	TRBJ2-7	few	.	CASSESGLYEQYF	TGTGCCAGCAGTGAATCCGGCCTATACGAGCAGTACTTC
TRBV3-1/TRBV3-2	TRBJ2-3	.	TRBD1	CASSTGGRDTQYF	TGTGCCAGCAGCACAGGGGGCAGGGATACGCAGTATTTT
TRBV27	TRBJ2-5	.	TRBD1	CASSLSGQSAETQYF	TGTGCCAGCAGTTTATCGGGACAGTCGGCGGAGACCCAGTACTTC
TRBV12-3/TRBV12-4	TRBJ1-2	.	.	CASTFGTGYGYTF	TGTGCCAGCACCTTCGGCACAGGATATGGCTACACCTTC
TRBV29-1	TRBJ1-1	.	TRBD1	CSAGQGVTEAFF	TGCAGCGCGGGACAGGGGGTGACTGAAGCTTTCTTT
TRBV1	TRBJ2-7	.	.	CTSSPMDRSYEQYF	TGCACCAGCAGCCCGATGGACAGGTCCTACGAGCAGTACTTC
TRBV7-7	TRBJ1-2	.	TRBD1	CASSLSRQGVYGYTF	TGTGCTAGCAGCTTATCTCGGCAGGGGGTCTATGGCTACACCTTC
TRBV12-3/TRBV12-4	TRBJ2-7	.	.	CASRARREQYF	TGTGCCAGCAGGGCCCGAAGGGAGCAGTACTTC
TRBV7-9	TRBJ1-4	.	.	CASMGTAGEKLFF	TGTGCCAGCATGGGGACGGCCGGGGAAAAACTGTTTTTT
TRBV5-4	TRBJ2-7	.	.	CASSEGTLSAYEQYF	TGTGCCAGCAGCGAGGGGACTCTCTCCGCCTACGAGCAGTACTTC
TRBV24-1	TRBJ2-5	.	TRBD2	CATSDYSGRAKETQYF	TGTGCCACCAGTGACTATAGCGGGAGGGCCAAAGAGACCCAGTACTTC
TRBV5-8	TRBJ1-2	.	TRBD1	CASSAARGLGYGYTF	TGTGCCAGCAGCGCGGCCAGGGGGCTCGGGTATGGCTACACCTTC
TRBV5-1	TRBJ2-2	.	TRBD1	CASSLALQGAGTGELFF	TGCGCCAGCAGCTTGGCCCTACAGGGGGCAGGGACCGGGGAGCTGTTTTTT
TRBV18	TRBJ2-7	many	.	CASSPTGTKSYEQYF	TGTGCCAGCTCACCTACCGGGACAAAGTCCTACGAGCAGTACTTC
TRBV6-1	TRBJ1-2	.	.	CASSEAASYGYTF	TGTGCCAGCAGTGAAGCTGCGAGCTATGGCTACACCTTC
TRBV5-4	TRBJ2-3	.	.	CASSLGGRFDTDTQYF	TGTGCCAGCAGCTTGGGAGGGAGATTTGACACAGATACGCAGTATTTT
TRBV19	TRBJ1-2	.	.	CASQTPYFGYTF	TGTGCCAGCCAAACTCCTTATTTTGGCTACACCTTC
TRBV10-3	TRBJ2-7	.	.	CAISGGGGTYEQYF	TGTGCCATCAGTGGGGGAGGGGGGACTTACGAGCAGTACTTC
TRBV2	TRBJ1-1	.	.	CASSRLGGKQGNTEAFF	TGTGCCAGCAGTCGGCTAGGTGGGAAACAGGGAAACACTGAAGCTTTCTTT
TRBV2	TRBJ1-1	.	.	CASSVSSALNTEAFF	TGTGCCAGCAGTGTCTCGAGCGCCCTGAACACTGAAGCTTTCTTT
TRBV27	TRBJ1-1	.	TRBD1	CASSLKTGILNTEAFF	TGTGCCAGCAGCCTGAAGACAGGGATCTTAAACACTGAAGCTTTCTTT
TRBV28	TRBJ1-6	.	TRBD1	CASTGTGYNSPLHF	TGTGCCAGCACTGGGACAGGTTATAATTCACCCCTCCACTTT
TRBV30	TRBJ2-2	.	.	CAWSARDSNTGELFF	TGTGCCTGGAGTGCTCGGGACTCAAACACCGGGGAGCTGTTTTTT
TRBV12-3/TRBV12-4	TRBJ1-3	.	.	CASSSAANTIYF	TGTGCCAGCAGTTCCGCGGCCAACACCATATATTTT
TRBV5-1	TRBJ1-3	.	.	CASSFGGNTIYF	TGCGCCAGCAGCTTTGGCGGAAACACCATATATTTT
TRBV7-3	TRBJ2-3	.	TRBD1	CASSSQGANTDTQYF	TGTGCCAGCAGCAGTCAGGGGGCTAATACAGATACGCAGTATTTT
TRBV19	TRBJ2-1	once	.	CASSIYLGGSYNEQFF	TGTGCCAGTAGTATATATCTGGGGGGCTCCTACAATGAGCAGTTCTTC
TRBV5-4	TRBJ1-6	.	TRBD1	CASSPGQKGSPLHF	TGTGCCAGCAGCCCGGGACAGAAAGGGTCACCCCTCCACTTT
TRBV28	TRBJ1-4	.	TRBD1	CASSSRGTGRRNEKLFF	TGTGCCAGCAGTTCGAGGGGGACAGGGCGTAGAAATGAAAAACTGTTTTTT
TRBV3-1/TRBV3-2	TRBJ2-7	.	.	CASSREREQYF	TGTGCCAGCAGCCGGGAGAGAGAGCAGTACTTC
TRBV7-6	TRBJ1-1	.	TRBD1	CASSRGQSNTEAFF	TGTGCCAGCAGCCGGGGACAGTCGAACACTGAAGCTTTCTTT
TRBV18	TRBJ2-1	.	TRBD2	CASSLGLAGVGEQFF	TGTGCCAGCTCACTGGGACTAGCGGGAGTCGGTGAGCAGTTCTTC
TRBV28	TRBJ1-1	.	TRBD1	CASSSPGQPPGEGAFF	TGTGCCAGCAGTTCCCCGGGACAGCCGCCGGGGGAAGGAGCTTTCTTT
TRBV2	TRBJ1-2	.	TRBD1	CASSWDRQKNYGYTF	TGTGCCAGCAGTTGGGACAGGCAGAAGAACTATGGCTACACCTTC
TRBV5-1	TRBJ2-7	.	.	CASSLRQGQSYEQYF	TGCGCCAGCAGCTTGAGGCAGGGCCAATCCTACGAGCAGTACTTC
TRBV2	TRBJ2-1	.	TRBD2	CASSDSLAGGDEQFF	TGTGCCAGCAGTGACTCACTAGCGGGAGGCGATGAGCAGTTCTTC
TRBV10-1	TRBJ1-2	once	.	CASSESGTVGYTF	TGCGCCAGCAGTGAGTCGGGCACTGTGGGCTACACCTTC
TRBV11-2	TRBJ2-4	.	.	CASSLRQLNTKNIQYF	TGTGCCAGCAGCTTACGACAGCTCAATACCAAAAACATTCAGTACTTC
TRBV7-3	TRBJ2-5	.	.	CASSLTQGRETQYF	TGTGCCAGCAGCTTAACACAGGGTAGAGAGACCCAGTACTTC
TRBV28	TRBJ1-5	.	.	CASRIRGGGNQPQHF	TGTGCCAGCAGAATACGGGGGGGCGGCAATCAGCCCCAGCATTTT
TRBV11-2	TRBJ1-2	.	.	CASRETDTGYTF	TGTGCCAGCAGGGAGACCGATACAGGCTACACCTTC
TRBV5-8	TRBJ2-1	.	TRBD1	CASSLTEGDSPFF	TGTGCCAGCAGCCTGACTGAGGGGGACAGCCCGTTCTTC